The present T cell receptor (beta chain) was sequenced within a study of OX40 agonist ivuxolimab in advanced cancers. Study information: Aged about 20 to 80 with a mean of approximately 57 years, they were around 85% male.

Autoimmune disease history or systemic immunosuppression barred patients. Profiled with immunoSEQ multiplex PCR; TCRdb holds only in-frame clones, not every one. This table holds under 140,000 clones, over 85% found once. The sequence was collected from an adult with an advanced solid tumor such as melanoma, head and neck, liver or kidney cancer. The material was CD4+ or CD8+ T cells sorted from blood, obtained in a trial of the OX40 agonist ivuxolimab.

The CDR3 coding sequence is TGCAGCGTAAGAGGGGTTAGTGAAAAACTGTTTTTT. It specifies CSVRGVSEKLFF. The chain employs TRBV29-1 and TRBJ1-4, with a weak D call TRBD1 (5 bases). The CDR3 consists of 12 residues. Germline V gene data show CDR1 as SQVTM and CDR2 as ANQGSEA. V lost 6 bases, J lost 7 bases, and 12 bases lay in between.